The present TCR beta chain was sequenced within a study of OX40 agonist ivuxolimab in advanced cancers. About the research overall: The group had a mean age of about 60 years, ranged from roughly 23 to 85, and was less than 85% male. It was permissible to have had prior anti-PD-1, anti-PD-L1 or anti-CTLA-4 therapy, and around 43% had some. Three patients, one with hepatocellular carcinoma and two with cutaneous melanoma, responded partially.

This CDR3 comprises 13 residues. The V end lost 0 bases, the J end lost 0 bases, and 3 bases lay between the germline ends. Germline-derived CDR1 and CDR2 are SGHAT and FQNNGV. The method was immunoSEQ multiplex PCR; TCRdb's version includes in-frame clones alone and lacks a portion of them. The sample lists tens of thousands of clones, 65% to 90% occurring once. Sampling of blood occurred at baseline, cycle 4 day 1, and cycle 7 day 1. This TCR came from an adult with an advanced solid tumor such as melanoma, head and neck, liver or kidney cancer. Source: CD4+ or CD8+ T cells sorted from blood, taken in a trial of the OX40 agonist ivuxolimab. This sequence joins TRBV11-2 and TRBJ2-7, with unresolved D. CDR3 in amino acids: CASSLDSSYEQYF. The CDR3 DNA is TGTGCCAGCAGCTTAGACAGCTCCTACGAGCAGTACTTC.